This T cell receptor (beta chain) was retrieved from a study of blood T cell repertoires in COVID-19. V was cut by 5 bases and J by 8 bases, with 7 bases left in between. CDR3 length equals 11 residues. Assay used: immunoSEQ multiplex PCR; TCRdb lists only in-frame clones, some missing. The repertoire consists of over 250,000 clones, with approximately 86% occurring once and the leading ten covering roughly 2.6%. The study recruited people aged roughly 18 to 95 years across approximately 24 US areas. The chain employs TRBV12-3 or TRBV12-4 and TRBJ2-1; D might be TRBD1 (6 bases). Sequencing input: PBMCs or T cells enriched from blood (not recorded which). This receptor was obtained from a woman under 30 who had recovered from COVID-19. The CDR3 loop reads CASSEGDEQFF. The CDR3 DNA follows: TGTGCCAGCAGTGAGGGGGATGAGCAGTTCTTC.